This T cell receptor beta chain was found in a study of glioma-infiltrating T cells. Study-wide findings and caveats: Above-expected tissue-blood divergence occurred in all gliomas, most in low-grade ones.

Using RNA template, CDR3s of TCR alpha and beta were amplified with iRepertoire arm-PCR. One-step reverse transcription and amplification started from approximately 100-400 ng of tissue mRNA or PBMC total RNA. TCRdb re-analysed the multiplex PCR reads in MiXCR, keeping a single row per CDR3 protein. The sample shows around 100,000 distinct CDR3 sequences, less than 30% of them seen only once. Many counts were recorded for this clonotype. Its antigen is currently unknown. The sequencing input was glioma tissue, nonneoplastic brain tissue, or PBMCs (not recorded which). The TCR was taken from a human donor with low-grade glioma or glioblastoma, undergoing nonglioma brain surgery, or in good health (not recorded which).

CDR3 region: CASSVDAFRSYEQYF. As DNA, the CDR3 is TGTGCCAGCAGTGTCGACGCATTTCGCTCCTACGAGCAGTACTTC. This sequence joins TRBV6-1 and TRBJ2-7; D gene unclear. Germline values: CDR1 MNHNS, CDR2 SASEGT. V was clipped by 4 bases and J by 0 bases, with 13 bases between them. CDR3 length: 15 residues.